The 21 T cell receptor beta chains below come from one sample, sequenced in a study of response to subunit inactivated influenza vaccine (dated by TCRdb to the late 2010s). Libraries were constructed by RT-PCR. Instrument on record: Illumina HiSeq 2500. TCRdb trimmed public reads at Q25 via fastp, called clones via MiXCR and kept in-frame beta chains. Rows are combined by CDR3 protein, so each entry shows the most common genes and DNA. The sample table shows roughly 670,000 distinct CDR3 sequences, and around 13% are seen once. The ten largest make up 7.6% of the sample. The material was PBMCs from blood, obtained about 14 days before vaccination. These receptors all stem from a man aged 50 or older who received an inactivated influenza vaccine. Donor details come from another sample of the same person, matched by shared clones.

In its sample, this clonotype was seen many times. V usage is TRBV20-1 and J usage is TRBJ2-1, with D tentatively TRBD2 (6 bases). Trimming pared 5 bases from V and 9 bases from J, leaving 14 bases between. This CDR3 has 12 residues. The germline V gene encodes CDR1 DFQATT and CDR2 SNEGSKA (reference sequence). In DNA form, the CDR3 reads TGCAGTGCTCTTCCGACTAGTCTTGAGCAGTTCTTC. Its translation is CSALPTSLEQFF.

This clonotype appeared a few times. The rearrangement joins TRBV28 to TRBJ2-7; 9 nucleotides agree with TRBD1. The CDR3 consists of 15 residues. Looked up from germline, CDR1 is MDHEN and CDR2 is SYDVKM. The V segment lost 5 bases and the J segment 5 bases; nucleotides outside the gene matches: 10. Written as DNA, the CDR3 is TGTGCCAGCAGTGCTCCGGGACAGGGTTTAGACGAGCAGTACTTC. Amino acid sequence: CASSAPGQGLDEQYF.

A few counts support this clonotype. The CDR3 loop is CASSLNPPSGLSTDTQYF. CDR3 in DNA: TGTGCCAGCAGCCTTAACCCCCCTAGCGGACTGAGCACAGATACGCAGTATTTT. The J gene is TRBJ2-3, the V gene TRBV11-2; TRBD2 matches 7 bases. V lost 5 bases, J lost 0 bases, and 14 bases stayed unmatched. In germline, CDR1 is SGHAT, CDR2 FQNNGV. This CDR3 comprises 18 residues.

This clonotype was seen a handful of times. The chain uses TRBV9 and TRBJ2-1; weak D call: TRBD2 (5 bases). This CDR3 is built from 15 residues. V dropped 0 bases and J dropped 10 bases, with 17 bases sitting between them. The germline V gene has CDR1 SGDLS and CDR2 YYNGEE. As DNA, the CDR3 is TGTGCCAGCAGCGTAGCAGGACTGGACGTCTTGGAGCAGTTCTTC. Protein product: CASSVAGLDVLEQFF.

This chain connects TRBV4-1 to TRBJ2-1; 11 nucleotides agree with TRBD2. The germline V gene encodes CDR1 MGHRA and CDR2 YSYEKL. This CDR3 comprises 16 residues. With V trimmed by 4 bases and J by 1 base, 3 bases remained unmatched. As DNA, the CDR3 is TGCGCCAGCAGCCCATCTAGCGGGAGGTCCTACAATGAGCAGTTCTTC. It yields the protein CASSPSSGRSYNEQFF.

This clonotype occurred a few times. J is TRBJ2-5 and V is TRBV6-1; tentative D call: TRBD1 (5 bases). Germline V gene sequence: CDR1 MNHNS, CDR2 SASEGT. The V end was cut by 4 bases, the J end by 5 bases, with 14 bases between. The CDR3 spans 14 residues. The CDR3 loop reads CASSAQGWRETQYF. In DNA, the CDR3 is TGTGCCAGCAGTGCCCAGGGATGGCGGGAGACCCAGTACTTC.

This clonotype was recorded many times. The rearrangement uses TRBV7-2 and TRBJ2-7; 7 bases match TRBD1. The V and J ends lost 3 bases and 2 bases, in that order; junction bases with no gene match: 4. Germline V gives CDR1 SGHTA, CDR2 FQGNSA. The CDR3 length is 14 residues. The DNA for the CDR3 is TGTGCCAGCAGCTTCCGACAGGGCCCCTACGAGCAGTACTTC. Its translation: CASSFRQGPYEQYF.

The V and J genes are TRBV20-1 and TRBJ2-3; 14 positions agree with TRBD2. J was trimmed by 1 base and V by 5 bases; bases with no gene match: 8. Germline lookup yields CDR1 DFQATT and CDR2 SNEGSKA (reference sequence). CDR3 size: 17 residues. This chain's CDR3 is CSALGTSGRFGTDTQYF. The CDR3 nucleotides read TGCAGTGCTCTAGGGACTAGCGGGAGATTTGGCACAGATACGCAGTATTTT.

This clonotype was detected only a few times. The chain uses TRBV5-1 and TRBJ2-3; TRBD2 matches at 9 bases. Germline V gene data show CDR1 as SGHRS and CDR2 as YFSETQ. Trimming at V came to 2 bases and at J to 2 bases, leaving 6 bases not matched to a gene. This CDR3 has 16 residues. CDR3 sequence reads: CASSFIAGDLTDTQYF. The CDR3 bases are TGCGCCAGCAGCTTCATAGCGGGGGACCTCACAGATACGCAGTATTTT.

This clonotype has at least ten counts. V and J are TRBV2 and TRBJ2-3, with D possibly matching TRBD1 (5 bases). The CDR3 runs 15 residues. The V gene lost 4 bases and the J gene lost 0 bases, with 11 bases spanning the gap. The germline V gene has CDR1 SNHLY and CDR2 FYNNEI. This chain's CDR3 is CASSAGKTSTDTQYF. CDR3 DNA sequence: TGTGCCAGCAGTGCAGGGAAAACTAGCACAGATACGCAGTATTTT.

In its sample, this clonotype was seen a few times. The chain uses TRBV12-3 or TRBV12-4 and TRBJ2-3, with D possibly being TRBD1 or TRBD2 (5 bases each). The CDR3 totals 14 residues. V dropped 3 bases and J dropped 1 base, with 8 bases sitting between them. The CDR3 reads CASSFRDGTDTQYF. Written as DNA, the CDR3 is TGTGCCAGCAGTTTTCGGGACGGCACAGATACGCAGTATTTT.

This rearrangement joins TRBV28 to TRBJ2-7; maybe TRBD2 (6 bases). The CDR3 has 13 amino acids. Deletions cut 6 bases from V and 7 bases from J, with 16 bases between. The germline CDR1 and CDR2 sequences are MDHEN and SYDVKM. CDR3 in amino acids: CASRRGLLEEQYF. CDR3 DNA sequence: TGTGCCAGCAGGCGGGGACTCCTCGAGGAGCAGTACTTC.

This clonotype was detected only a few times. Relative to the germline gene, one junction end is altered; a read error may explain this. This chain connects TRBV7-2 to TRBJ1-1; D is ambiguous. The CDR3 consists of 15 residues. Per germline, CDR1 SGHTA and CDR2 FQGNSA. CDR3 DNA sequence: TGTGCCAGCAGCTTAGAGGTACAGCTGAAGACTGAAGCTTTCTTT. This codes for CASSLEVQLKTEAFF.

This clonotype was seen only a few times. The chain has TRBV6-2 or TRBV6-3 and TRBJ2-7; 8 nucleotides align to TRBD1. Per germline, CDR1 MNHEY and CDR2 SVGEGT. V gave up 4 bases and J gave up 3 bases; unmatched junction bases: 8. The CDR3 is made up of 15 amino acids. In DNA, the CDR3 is TGTGCCAGCAGTTTAATCCCCGGACAGGGCTACGAGCAGTACTTC. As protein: CASSLIPGQGYEQYF.

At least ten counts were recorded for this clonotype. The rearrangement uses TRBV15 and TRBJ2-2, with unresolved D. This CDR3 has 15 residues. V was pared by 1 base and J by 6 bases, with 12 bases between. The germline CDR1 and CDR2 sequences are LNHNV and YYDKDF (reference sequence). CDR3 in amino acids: CATSRVGVVSGELFF. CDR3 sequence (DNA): TGTGCCACCAGCAGAGTTGGGGTCGTGTCCGGGGAGCTGTTTTTT.

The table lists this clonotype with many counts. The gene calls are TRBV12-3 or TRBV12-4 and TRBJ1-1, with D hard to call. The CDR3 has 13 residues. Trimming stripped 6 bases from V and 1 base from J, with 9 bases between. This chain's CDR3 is CASSLTGNTEAFF. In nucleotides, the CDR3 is TGTGCCAGCAGCTTGACGGGGAACACTGAAGCTTTCTTT.

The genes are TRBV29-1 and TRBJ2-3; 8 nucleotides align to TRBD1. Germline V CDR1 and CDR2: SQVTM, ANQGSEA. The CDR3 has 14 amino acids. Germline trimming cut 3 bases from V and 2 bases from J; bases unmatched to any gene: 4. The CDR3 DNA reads TGCAGCGTTGAGGAGGGACAGGCCACAGATACGCAGTATTTT. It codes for CSVEEGQATDTQYF.

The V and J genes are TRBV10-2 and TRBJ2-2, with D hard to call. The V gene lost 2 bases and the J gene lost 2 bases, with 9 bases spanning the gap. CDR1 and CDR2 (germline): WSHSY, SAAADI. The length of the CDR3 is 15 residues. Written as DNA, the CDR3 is TGCGCCAGCAGTGAGCAGCTACTAAACACCGGGGAGCTGTTTTTT. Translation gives CASSEQLLNTGELFF.

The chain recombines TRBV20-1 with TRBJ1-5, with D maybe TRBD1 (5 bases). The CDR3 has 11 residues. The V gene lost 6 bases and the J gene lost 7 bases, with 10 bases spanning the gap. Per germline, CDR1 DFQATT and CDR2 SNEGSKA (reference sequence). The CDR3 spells CSAGLGQPQHF. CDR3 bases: TGCAGTGCGGGACTAGGGCAGCCCCAGCATTTT.

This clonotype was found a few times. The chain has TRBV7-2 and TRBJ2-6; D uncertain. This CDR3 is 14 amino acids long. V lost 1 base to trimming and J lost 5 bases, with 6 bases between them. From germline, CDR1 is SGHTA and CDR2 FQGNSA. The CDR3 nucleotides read TGTGCCAGCAGCTTAGACGCATGGGCCAACGTCCTGACTTTC. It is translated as CASSLDAWANVLTF.

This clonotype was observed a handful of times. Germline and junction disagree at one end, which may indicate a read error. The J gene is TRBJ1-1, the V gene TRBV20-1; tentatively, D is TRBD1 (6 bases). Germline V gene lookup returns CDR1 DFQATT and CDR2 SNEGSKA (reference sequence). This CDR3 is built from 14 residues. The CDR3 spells CSARGGTRASEAFF. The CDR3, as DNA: TGCAGTGCCAGAGGGGGGACTCGTGCGAGCGAAGCTTTCTTT.